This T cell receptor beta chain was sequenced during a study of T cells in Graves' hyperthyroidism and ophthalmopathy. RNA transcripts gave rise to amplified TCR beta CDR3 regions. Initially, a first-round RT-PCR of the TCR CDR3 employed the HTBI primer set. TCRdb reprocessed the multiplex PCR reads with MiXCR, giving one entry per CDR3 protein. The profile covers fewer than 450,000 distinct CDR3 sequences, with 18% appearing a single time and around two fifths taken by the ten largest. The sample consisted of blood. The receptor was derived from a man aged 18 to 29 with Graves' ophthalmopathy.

The chain's CDR3 is CASSQGLGPQHF. Here the CDR3 DNA reads TGTGCCTCCTCACAGGGCCTTGGGCCCCAGCATTTT. J is TRBJ1-5 and V is TRBV27, with TRBD1 as a possible D gene (6 bases). V lost 11 bases and J 9 bases, leaving 17 bases between the germline ends. Germline lookup yields CDR1 MNHEY and CDR2 SMNVEV (reference sequence). The CDR3 loop spans 12 amino acids.